The clone carrying this TCR beta chain was seen just once. The target antigen is unknown. Germline V CDR1 and CDR2: SGHDN, FVKESK. Trimming left V 0 bases short and J 7 bases short, with 7 bases between. The CDR3 is made up of 13 amino acids. This record belongs to a study of early T cells in non-severe SARS-CoV-2 infection. Study in general: Sequencing of unsorted whole blood was done on bulk RNA, leaving chains unpaired. Findings and caveats of the study: Matching against VDJdb likely underestimated virus-specific expansions, favoring anti-spike CD8.

TCRdb re-analysed the 5' RACE reads in MiXCR, keeping a single row per CDR3 protein. The profile shows 54,000 or so distinct CDR3 sequences, roughly 12% of them singletons. Sequenced material: whole blood. The sequence was collected from an adult who was a healthcare worker with PCR-confirmed SARS-CoV-2 infection or an uninfected control (not recorded which). The chain employs TRBV14 and TRBJ1-3; D unclear. The CDR3 region is CASSQDFGNTIYF. The CDR3 DNA reads TGTGCCAGCAGCCAAGATTTTGGGAACACCATATATTTT.